The entry that follows covers one T cell receptor (beta chain) sequence. Its antigen is undetermined. This specimen belongs to a study of beta chain features in type 1 diabetes. Study background: Age and gender were similar between patients and healthy donors, as were cell yields. General observations from the study: All four CD4+ subsets of Type 1 diabetes patients contained TCRB CDR3s that were moderately but significantly shorter.

The sequenced template was cDNA made from the entire isolated RNA. Method: immunoSEQ multiplex PCR; TCRdb's copy keeps in-frame clones and lacks some. The repertoire consists of roughly 340,000 clones, with over 9.5% occurring once and the leading ten covering roughly 0.0097%. Sequenced material: naive CD4+ T cells from blood. The TCR sequence derives from a young woman with type 1 diabetes.

The CDR3 loop is CASSVDRAGNTIYF. CDR3 bases: TGTGCCAGCAGCGTAGACAGGGCTGGAAACACCATATATTTT. The chain couples TRBV9 to TRBJ1-3; perhaps TRBD1 as D (6 bases). This CDR3 is 14 amino acids long. Germline values: CDR1 SGDLS, CDR2 YYNGEE. The ends were cut back, 0 bases at V and 2 bases at J, with 6 bases in the middle.